This entry is about one TCR beta chain. This specimen comes from a study of shared clonotypes between healthy human individuals. About the study: Per donor, three plates held CD4 naive cells, three held CD4 memory, two held CD8 naive and one held CD8 memory.

Some clones are missing from TCRdb's copy, which holds only in-frame ones; the method was immunoSEQ multiplex PCR. The sample yields roughly 1,100,000 clones, about 75% seen once. The sample comprised memory CD4+ T cells sorted from blood. The subset denotes: CD45RA-negative fraction. This clonotype was sampled from a young man in good health.

CDR3 in DNA: TGTGCCAGCAGCTACGGTGGAGGGACCTCCTACAATGAGCAGTTCTTC. It is translated as CASSYGGGTSYNEQFF. The rearrangement joins TRBV7-6 to TRBJ2-1; perhaps TRBD2 as D (6 bases). V dropped 4 bases and J dropped 0 bases, with 13 bases sitting between them. CDR1 is SGHVS and CDR2 is FNYEAQ in the germline V gene. CDR3 length: 16 residues.